One and the same sample provided the 21 T cell receptor beta chains below, sequenced in a study of OX40 agonist ivuxolimab in advanced cancers. Libraries were prepared by immunoSEQ multiplex PCR; TCRdb keeps only in-frame clonotypes and omits some of them. The sample lists about 67,000 clones, about 90% occurring once. Material: CD4+ or CD8+ T cells sorted from blood, obtained in a trial of the OX40 agonist ivuxolimab. The receptors were gathered from an adult with an advanced solid tumor such as melanoma, head and neck, liver or kidney cancer.

On this clone: The sample has other DNA sequences that encode this CDR3 too. The chain carries TRBV18 and TRBJ2-7; TRBD1 agrees at 10 bases. This CDR3 spans 14 amino acids. V dropped 2 bases and J dropped 2; count of bases not matched to a gene: 0. CDR1 is KGHSH and CDR2 is LQKENI in the germline V gene. The CDR3 reads CASSPGQGAYEQYF. The CDR3 DNA reads as TGTGCCAGCTCACCAGGACAGGGGGCCTACGAGCAGTACTTC.

Here the CDR3 reads CASTQSQGGYTF. In DNA, the CDR3 is TGTGCCAGCACCCAAAGTCAGGGTGGCTACACCTTC. The chain uses TRBV6-6 and TRBJ1-2, with D possibly being TRBD1 (5 bases). The CDR3 is 12 amino acids. V lost 7 bases and J lost 7, with 13 bases in between. Germline lookup yields CDR1 MNHNY and CDR2 SVGAGI (reference sequence).

The V gene is TRBV6-1, the J gene TRBJ1-5, with D unresolved. Germline V gene data show CDR1 as MNHNS and CDR2 as SASEGT. The CDR3 covers 16 residues. V was shortened by 4 bases and J by 0 bases, with 13 bases between the two germline ends. Here the CDR3 reads CASSAGLPYSNQPQHF. CDR3 bases: TGTGCCAGCAGTGCCGGTCTACCTTATAGCAATCAGCCCCAGCATTTT.

This clone was recorded once. The chain couples TRBV19 to TRBJ2-1; no clear D gene. Trimming took off 2 bases at V and 2 bases at J, with 13 bases between the two ends. From germline, CDR1 is LNHDA and CDR2 SQIVND (reference sequence). This CDR3 is built from 16 residues. The CDR3 DNA follows: TGTGCCAGTAGTATAATGCTCGGGTTACCCTACAATGAGCAGTTCTTC. Translated, it gives CASSIMLGLPYNEQFF.

This sequence joins TRBV4-1 and TRBJ1-5; D uncertain. Deletions cut 0 bases from V and 2 bases from J, with 8 bases between. This CDR3 region has 15 residues. Germline-derived CDR1 and CDR2 are MGHRA and YSYEKL. The CDR3 spells CASSQEPGGNQPQHF. The CDR3 bases are TGCGCCAGCAGCCAAGAACCCGGTGGCAATCAGCCCCAGCATTTT.

The chain uses TRBV27 and TRBJ2-7, with 7 bases matching TRBD1. The CDR3 is made up of 15 amino acids. J gave up 2 bases and V 5 bases, and 9 bases lay outside the gene matches. Germline CDR1 is MNHEY and CDR2 is SMNVEV (reference sequence). CDR3 amino acids: CASSLRTGIAYEQYF. The CDR3 region has the DNA TGTGCCAGCAGTCTCCGGACAGGAATAGCCTACGAGCAGTACTTC.

This chain links TRBV9 with TRBJ2-1; the D gene is possibly TRBD1 (6 bases). CDR1 and CDR2 from the germline V gene are SGDLS and YYNGEE. V shed 3 bases and J shed 4 bases, with 17 bases lying between them. The CDR3 is made up of 16 amino acids. The CDR3 reads CASSASRDNTYNEQFF. The DNA for the CDR3 is TGTGCCAGCAGCGCGTCCCGGGACAACACTTACAATGAGCAGTTCTTC.

This clone came up once. The rearrangement links TRBV18 to TRBJ1-5; 7 positions match TRBD1. This CDR3 region has 15 residues. Germline-derived CDR1 and CDR2 are KGHSH and LQKENI. J gave up 5 bases and V 4 bases, and 8 bases lay outside the gene matches. The CDR3 region has the DNA TGTGCCAGCTCACAAACGGACAGGAGTTATCAGCCCCAGCATTTT. Its translation is CASSQTDRSYQPQHF.

V and J are TRBV28 and TRBJ1-5; a weak D match, TRBD1 (5 bases). Trimming left V 2 bases short and J 4 bases short, with 24 bases between. The CDR3 consists of 19 residues. Germline assignment: CDR1 MDHEN and CDR2 SYDVKM. This chain's CDR3 is CASSLLHLSTHRGNQPQHF. CDR3 coding DNA: TGTGCCAGCAGTTTACTCCATCTTTCGACACACCGGGGGAATCAGCCCCAGCATTTT.

The rearrangement links TRBV5-5 to TRBJ2-6, with unresolved D. V dropped 2 bases and J dropped 6 bases, with 12 bases sitting between them. Germline-derived CDR1 and CDR2 are SGHKS and YYEKEE (reference sequence). The CDR3 contains 15 residues. The CDR3 here is CASSFAGLQANVLTF. CDR3 nucleotide sequence: TGTGCCAGCAGCTTCGCCGGGCTACAGGCCAACGTCCTGACTTTC.

This clone was picked up one time. The rearrangement joins TRBV6-5 to TRBJ1-1; 7 bases are shared with TRBD1. CDR3 length equals 13 residues. Looked up from germline, CDR1 is MNHEY and CDR2 is SVGAGI. Trimming took 7 bases from V and 4 from J; bases not matched to a gene: 6. The CDR3 sequence is CASKVRDSTEAFF. The CDR3 DNA sequence: TGTGCCAGCAAAGTCCGGGACAGCACTGAAGCTTTCTTT.

The chain joins TRBV28 to TRBJ1-5, with D possibly TRBD1 on 5 matching bases. The CDR3 extends over 15 amino acids. Trimming removed 5 bases at V and 4 bases at J, with 15 bases between. Germline V gives CDR1 MDHEN, CDR2 SYDVKM. Written as DNA, the CDR3 is TGTGCCAGCAGTCGCCTGAGGGACGGGAATCAGCCCCAGCATTTT. This gives the protein CASSRLRDGNQPQHF.

The chain joins TRBV9 to TRBJ2-1; the match to TRBD2 covers 8 bases. CDR1 SGDLS and CDR2 YYNGEE come from the germline V gene. The CDR3 consists of 16 residues. With 4 bases clipped from V and 3 bases from J, the junction kept 9 bases outside the gene matches. CDR3 loop: CASSLSGGAIYNEQFF. CDR3 DNA sequence: TGTGCCAGCAGCCTTTCCGGGGGGGCTATCTACAATGAGCAGTTCTTC. Filled out from reference TRBV9 and TRBJ2-1, the complete variable domain reads DSGVTQTPKHLITATGQRVTLRCSPRSGDLSVYWYQQSLDQGLQFLIQYYNGEERAKGNILERFSAQQFPDLHSELNLSSLELGDSALYFCASSLSGGAIYNEQFFGPGTRLTVL.

This clone was recorded only once. The chain combines TRBV7-9 with TRBJ1-1; D might be TRBD1 (6 bases). The CDR3 contains 13 residues. Trimming took 5 bases from V and 5 from J, leaving 12 bases between them. From germline, CDR1 is SEHNR and CDR2 FQNEAQ (reference sequence). The CDR3 loop reads CASSPFQGTEAFF. The CDR3 DNA is TGTGCCAGCAGCCCCTTTCAGGGGACTGAAGCTTTCTTT.

The gene calls are TRBV27 and TRBJ2-1, with 7 bases lining up with TRBD1. V lost 6 bases and J lost 2; bases outside the gene matches: 7. The germline gives CDR1 MNHEY, CDR2 SMNVEV (reference sequence). CDR3 length: 15 residues. CDR3 protein: CASSPQGSTYNEQFF. DNA of the CDR3: TGTGCCAGCAGCCCACAGGGGTCTACCTACAATGAGCAGTTCTTC.

This chain uses TRBV28 with TRBJ2-5; maybe TRBD1 (5 bases). V was pared by 6 bases and J by 5 bases, with 13 bases between. The CDR3 loop spans 13 amino acids. Per germline, CDR1 MDHEN and CDR2 SYDVKM. The CDR3 loop reads CASSWGQVETQYF. CDR3 in DNA: TGTGCCAGCAGCTGGGGCCAGGTGGAGACCCAGTACTTC.

The gene calls are TRBV7-2 and TRBJ1-5; 12 positions match TRBD1. CDR1 is SGHTA, CDR2 FQGNSA, per germline. After removal of 1 base from V and 7 bases from J, the junction contained 5 bases not matched to a gene. This CDR3 spans 16 amino acids. CDR3 amino acids: CASSLVGTGGGQPQHF. DNA for the CDR3: TGTGCCAGCAGCTTAGTTGGGACAGGGGGCGGCCAGCCCCAGCATTTT.

In its sample, this clone was seen a few times. The genes are TRBV7-2 and TRBJ2-7; D remains unclear. The V gene's germline CDR1 is SGHTA and CDR2 FQGNSA. The CDR3 has 15 residues. V lost 5 bases and J 7 bases, leaving 21 bases between the germline ends. The CDR3 spells CASSTGSTSPGEQYF. As DNA, the CDR3 is TGTGCCAGCAGCACCGGGTCAACCTCTCCGGGTGAGCAGTACTTC.

This chain joins TRBV28 and TRBJ2-3, with TRBD1 matching over 7 bases. The CDR3 is made up of 15 amino acids. The V gene end was trimmed by 5 bases and the J gene end by 2 bases; junction bases not matched to a gene: 7. Germline V gives CDR1 MDHEN, CDR2 SYDVKM. The CDR3 loop reads CASSPPDRDTDTQYF. CDR3 in DNA: TGTGCCAGCAGTCCACCCGACAGGGACACAGATACGCAGTATTTT.

CDR3 region: CASSGGAGYPSNEQFF. CDR3 DNA sequence: TGTGCCAGCAGCGGGGGGGCAGGTTACCCTTCTAATGAGCAGTTCTTC. The chain couples TRBV5-4 to TRBJ2-1, with TRBD2 as a possible D gene (7 bases). The CDR3 covers 16 residues. CDR1 and CDR2 from the germline V gene are SGHNT and YYREEE (reference sequence). The V end lost 4 bases, the J end lost 7 bases, and 21 bases lay between the germline ends.

V usage is TRBV11-1 and J usage is TRBJ1-4; possibly TRBD1 for D (6 bases). Per germline, CDR1 SGHAT and CDR2 FQDESV (reference sequence). The CDR3 is 15 residues long. Between the trimmed V and J ends, which lost 6 bases and 8 bases, there was a span of 19 bases. The CDR3 DNA reads as TGTGCCAGCAGTCTCTCGGTGGGGGCGAGGGAAAAACTGTTTTTT. This gives the protein CASSLSVGAREKLFF.